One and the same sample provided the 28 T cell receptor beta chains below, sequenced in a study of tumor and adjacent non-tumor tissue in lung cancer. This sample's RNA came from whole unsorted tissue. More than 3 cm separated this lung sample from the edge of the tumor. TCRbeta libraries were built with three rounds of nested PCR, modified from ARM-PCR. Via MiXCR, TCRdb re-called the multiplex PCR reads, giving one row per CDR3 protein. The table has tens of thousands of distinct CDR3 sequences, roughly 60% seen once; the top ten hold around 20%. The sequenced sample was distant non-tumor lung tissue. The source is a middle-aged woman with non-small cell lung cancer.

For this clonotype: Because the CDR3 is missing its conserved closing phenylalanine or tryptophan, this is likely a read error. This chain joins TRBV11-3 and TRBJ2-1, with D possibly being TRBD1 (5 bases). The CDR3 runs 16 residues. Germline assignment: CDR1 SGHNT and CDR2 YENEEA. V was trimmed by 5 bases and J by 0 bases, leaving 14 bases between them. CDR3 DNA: TGTGCCAGCAGCCCAGGACATAGGAGCTCCTACAATGAGCAGTTCCTC. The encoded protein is CASSPGHRSSYNEQFL.

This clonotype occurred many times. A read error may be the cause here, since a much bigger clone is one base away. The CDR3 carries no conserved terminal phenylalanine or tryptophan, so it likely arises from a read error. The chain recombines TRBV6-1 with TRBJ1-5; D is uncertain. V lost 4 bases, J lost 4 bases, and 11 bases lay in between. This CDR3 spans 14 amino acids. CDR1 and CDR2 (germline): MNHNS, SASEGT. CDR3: CASSALQPNQPQHY. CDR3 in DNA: TGTGCCAGCAGTGCCTTGCAGCCTAATCAGCCCCAGCATTAT.

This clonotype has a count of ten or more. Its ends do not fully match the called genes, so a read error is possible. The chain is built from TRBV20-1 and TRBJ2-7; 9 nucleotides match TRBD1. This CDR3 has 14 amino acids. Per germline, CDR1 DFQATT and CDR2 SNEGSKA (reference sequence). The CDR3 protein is CGPSPGQGDYEQCF. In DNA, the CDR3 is TGCGGTCCATCCCCGGGACAGGGTGACTACGAGCAGTGCTTC.

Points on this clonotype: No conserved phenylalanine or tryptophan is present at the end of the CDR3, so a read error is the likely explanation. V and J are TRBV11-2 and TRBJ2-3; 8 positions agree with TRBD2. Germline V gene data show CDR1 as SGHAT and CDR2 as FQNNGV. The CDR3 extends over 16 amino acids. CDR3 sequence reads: CVSSPQSGSETDTQYS. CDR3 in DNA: TGTGTCAGCAGCCCCCAGAGCGGGAGTGAGACAGATACGCAGTATTCT.

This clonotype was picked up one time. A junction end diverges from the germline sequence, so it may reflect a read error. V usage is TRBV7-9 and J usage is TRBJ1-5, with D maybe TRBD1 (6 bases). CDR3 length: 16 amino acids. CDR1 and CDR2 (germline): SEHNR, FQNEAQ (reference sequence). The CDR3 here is CDSSLAVTGQNQPQHF. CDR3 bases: TGTGACAGCAGCTTAGCAGTTACGGGACAAAATCAGCCCCAGCATTTT. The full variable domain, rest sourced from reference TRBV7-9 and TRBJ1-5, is DTGVSQNPRHKITKRGQNVTFRCDPISEHNRLYWYRQTLGQGPEFLTYFQNEAQLEKSRLLSDRFSAERPKGSFSTLEIQRTEQGDSAMYLCDSSLAVTGQNQPQHFGDGTRLSIL.

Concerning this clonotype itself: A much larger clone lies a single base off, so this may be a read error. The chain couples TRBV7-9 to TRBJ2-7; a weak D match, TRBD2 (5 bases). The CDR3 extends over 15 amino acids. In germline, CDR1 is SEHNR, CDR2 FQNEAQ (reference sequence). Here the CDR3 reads CTSSLAFGPNDEQYF. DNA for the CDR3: TGTACCAGCAGCTTAGCGTTCGGTCCAAACGACGAGCAGTACTTC. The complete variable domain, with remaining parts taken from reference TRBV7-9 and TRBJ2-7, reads DTGVSQNPRHKITKRGQNVTFRCDPISEHNRLYWYRQTLGQGPEFLTYFQNEAQLEKSRLLSDRFSAERPKGSFSTLEIQRTEQGDSAMYLCTSSLAFGPNDEQYFGPGTRLTVT.

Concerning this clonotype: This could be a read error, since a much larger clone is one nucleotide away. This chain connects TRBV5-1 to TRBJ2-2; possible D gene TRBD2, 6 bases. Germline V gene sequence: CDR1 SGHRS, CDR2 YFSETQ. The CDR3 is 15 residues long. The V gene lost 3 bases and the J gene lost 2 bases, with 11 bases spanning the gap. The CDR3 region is CASSSRDCNTGELFF. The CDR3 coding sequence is TGCGCCAGCAGCTCCCGGGACTGTAACACCGGGGAGCTGTTTTTT.

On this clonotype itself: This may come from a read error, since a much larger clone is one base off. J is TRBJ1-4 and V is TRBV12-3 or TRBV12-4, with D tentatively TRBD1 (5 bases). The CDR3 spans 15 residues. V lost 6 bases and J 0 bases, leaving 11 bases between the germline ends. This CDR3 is CASRKRGATNEKLFF. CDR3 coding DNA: TGTGCCAGCAGAAAACGGGGCGCAACTAATGAAAAACTGTTTTTT.

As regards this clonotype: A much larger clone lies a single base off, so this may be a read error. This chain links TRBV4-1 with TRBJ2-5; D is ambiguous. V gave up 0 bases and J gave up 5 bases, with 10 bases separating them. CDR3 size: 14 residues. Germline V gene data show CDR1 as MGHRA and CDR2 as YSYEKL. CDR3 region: CASSQDERWETQYF. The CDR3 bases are TGCGCCAGCAGCCAAGATGAGAGATGGGAGACCCAGTACTTC.

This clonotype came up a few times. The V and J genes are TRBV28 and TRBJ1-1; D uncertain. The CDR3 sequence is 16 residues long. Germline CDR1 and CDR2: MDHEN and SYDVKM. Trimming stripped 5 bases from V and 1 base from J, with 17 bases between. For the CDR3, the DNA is TGTGCCAGCAGTCGTAGAATACTTGGAAAGAACACTGAAGCTTTCTTT. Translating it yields CASSRRILGKNTEAFF.

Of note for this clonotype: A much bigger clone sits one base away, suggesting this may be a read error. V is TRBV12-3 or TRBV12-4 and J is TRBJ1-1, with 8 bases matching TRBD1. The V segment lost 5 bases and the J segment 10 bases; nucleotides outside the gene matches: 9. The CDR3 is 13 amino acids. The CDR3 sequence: CASSLGQGLSAFF. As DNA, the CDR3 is TGTGCCAGCAGTCTCGGACAGGGATTGTCAGCTTTCTTT.

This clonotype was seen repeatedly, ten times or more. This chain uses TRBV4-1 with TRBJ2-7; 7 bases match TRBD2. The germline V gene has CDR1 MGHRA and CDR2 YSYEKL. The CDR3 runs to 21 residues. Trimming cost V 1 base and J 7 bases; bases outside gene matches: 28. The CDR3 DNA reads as TGCGCCAGCAGCCAAGTCGGGCTAGCGGAAACCTACGGGAAAACGGAAAGGGAGCAGTACTTC. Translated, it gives CASSQVGLAETYGKTEREQYF.

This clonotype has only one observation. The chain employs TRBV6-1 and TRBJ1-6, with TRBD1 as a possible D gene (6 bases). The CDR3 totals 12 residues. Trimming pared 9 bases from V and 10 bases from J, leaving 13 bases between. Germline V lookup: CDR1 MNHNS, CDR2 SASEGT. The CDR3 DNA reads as TGTGCCAGGAGGATAGGGGGGTCACCCCTCCACTTT. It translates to CARRIGGSPLHF.

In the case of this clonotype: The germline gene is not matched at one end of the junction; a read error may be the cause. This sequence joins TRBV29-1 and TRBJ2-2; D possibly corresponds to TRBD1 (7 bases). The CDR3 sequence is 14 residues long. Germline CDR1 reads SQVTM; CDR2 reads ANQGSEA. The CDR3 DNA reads TGCAGAGGGACAGTTGGGAGGTACACCGGGGAGCTATTTTTT. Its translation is CRGTVGRYTGELFF.

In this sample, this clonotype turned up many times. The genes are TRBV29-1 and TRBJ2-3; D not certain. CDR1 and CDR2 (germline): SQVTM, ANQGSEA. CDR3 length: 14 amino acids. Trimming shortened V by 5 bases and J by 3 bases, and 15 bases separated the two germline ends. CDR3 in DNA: TGCAGCGTTTTTGAAGCGTCGATTACAGATACGCAGTATTTT. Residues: CSVFEASITDTQYF.

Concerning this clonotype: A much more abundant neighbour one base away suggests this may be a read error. The DNA for the CDR3 is TGTGCCAGGAGCCTTTACACAGGAGTACCAGGAGGCAATCAGCCCCAGCATTTT. As protein: CARSLYTGVPGGNQPQHF. This chain connects TRBV12-3 or TRBV12-4 to TRBJ1-5; the D gene is possibly TRBD1 (5 bases). The CDR3 is 18 amino acids. Between the trimmed V and J ends, which lost 9 bases and 2 bases, there was a span of 26 bases.

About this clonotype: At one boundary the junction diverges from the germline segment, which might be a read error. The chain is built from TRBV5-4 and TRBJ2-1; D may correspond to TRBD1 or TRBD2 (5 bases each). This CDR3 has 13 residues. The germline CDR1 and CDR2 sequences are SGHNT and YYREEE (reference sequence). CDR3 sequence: CASSAALGDERLF. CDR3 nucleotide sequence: TGTGCCAGCAGCGCCGCCCTAGGGGATGAGCGGCTCTTC.

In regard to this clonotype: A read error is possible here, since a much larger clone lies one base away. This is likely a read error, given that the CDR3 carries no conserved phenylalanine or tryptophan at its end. The CDR3 DNA reads as TGCAGTGCTAGCCCCGACAGCGAGTATCAGCCCCAGCATTCT. As protein: CSASPDSEYQPQHS. The rearrangement uses TRBV20-1 and TRBJ1-5; D perhaps matches TRBD1 (5 bases). The V end lost 3 bases, the J end lost 5 bases, and 14 bases lay between the germline ends. The length of the CDR3 is 14 residues. Germline V lookup: CDR1 DFQATT, CDR2 SNEGSKA (reference sequence).

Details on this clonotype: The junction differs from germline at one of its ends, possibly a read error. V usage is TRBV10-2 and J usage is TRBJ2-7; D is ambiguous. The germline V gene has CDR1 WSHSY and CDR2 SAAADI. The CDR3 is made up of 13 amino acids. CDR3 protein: CASSGDTNYEEYF. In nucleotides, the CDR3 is TGCGCCAGCAGCGGAGACACTAACTACGAGGAGTACTTC.

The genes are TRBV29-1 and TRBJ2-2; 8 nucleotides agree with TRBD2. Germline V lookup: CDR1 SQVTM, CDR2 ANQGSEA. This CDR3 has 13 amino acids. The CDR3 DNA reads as TGCAACACCCGGGACGGGGGGGTCGGGGAGCTGTTTTTT. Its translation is CNTRDGGVGELFF.

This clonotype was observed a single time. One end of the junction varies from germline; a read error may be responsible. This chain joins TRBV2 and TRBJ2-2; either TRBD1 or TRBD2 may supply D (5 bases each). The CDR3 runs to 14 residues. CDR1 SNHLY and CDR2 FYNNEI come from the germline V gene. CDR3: CVSTLRAGPGELFF. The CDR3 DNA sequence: TGTGTCAGCACCCTGAGGGCAGGGCCCGGGGAGCTGTTTTTT. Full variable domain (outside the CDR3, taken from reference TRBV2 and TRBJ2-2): EPEVTQTPSHQVTQMGQEVILRCVPISNHLYFYWYRQILGQKVEFLVSFYNNEISEKSEIFDDQFSVERPDGSNFTLKIRSTKLEDSAMYFCVSTLRAGPGELFFGEGSRLTVL.

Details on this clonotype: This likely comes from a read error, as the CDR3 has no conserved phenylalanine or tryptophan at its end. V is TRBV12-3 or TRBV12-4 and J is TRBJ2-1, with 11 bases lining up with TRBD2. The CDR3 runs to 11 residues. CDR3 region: CPSRLAGEQFS. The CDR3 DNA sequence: TGTCCCAGCAGACTAGCGGGAGAGCAGTTCTCC.

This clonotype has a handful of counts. DNA of the CDR3: TGTGCCAGCAGCAAAGCGTGGCAGGACACCCTACTCTACGAGCAGTACTTC. It specifies CASSKAWQDTLLYEQYF. This chain links TRBV21-1 with TRBJ2-7; no check of the table's D call, TRBD1, against the DNA was made. TRBV21-1 is assigned pseudogene status. There are 17 residues in the CDR3.

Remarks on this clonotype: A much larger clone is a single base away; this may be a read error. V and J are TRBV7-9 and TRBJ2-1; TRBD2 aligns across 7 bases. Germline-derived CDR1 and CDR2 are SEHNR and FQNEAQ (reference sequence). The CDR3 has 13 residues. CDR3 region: CVSSLGGEHEQFF. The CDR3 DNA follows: TGTGTCAGCAGCTTGGGAGGGGAGCATGAGCAGTTCTTC.

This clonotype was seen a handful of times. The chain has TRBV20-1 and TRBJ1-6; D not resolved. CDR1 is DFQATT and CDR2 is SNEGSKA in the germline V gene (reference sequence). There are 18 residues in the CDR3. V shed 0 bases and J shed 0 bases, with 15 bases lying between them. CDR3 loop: CSARDDVGRDSYNSPLHF. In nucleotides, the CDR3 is TGCAGTGCTAGAGATGATGTGGGGAGGGACTCCTATAATTCACCCCTCCACTTT.

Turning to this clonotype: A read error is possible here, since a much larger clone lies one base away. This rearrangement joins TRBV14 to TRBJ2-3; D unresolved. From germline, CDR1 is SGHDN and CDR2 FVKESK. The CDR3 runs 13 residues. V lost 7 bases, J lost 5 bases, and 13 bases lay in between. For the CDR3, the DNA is TGTGCCAGCAATCCAAGCATGGTAGATACGCAGTATTTT. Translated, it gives CASNPSMVDTQYF.

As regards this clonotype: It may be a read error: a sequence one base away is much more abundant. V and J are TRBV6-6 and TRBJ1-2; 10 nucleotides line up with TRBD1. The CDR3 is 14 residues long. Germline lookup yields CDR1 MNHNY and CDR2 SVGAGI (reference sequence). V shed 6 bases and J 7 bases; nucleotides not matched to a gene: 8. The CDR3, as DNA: TGTGCCAGCAGCCCCGACAGGGGGCTTGGTGGCTACACCTTC. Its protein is CASSPDRGLGGYTF.

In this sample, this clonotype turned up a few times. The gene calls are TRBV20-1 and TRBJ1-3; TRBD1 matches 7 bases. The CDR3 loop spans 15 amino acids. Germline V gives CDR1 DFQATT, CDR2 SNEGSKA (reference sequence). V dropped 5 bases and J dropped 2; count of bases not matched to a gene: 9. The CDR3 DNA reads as TGCAGTGCTTCGGGGGCAGGGGGGACTGGAAACACCATATATTTT. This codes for CSASGAGGTGNTIYF.